The T cell receptor (beta chain) under discussion was sequenced for a study of human T cells and chemical hapten exposure. Sequencing started from total RNA isolated from unfractionated whole blood. TCRdb reprocessed the 5' RACE reads with MiXCR, giving one entry per CDR3 protein. The table includes around 100,000 distinct CDR3 sequences, roughly 19% detected once. This CDR3 is built from 15 residues. Germline trimming cut 2 bases from V and 9 bases from J; bases unmatched to any gene: 10. Looked up from germline, CDR1 is MDHEN and CDR2 is SYDVKM. The J gene is TRBJ2-3, the V gene TRBV28, with 8 bases that match TRBD2. The clonotype originates from a human donor in good health. In DNA, the CDR3 is TGTGCCAGCAGTTTACGGGGGGGCCACTCAGCAACGCAGTATTTT. Its protein product is CASSLRGGHSATQYF.